This T cell receptor (beta chain) was profiled in a study of beta chain features in type 1 diabetes (dated by TCRdb to the late 2010s). About the full investigation: Mean age, gender distribution, total cell number and subset yield were not different between patients and healthy donors. A total of 85 million to 140 million sorted cells were examined across all samples, and the number of cells per subset was strongly correlated with RNA yield. The study compared TCRB repertoires of sorted circulating CD4+ T cell subsets between recently diagnosed type 1 diabetes patients and matched healthy donors. Regulatory and stem cell-like memory subsets were isolated from only 8 patients and about 8 healthy donors, whereas naive and central memory subsets came from all 28 donors. Study-wide findings and limitations: Patients with type 1 diabetes made fewer insertions and deleted more nucleotides at VDJ recombination sites, implying thymic rearrangement abnormalities. Only small numbers of individuals were included in the HLA sub-analyses, which left unresolved whether HLA type had any influence on TCRB rearrangement. In all four CD4+ subsets, TCRB CDR3 length was moderately but significantly shorter in type 1 diabetes patients. Because cDNA was sequenced instead of genomic DNA, activated cells with high expression could be over-represented, although the groups did not differ in activation or CD3 levels. Naive, central memory and regulatory TCRB repertoires appeared more similar among patients than among healthy donors. Shorter templates might have been favored by PCR, but patient and control samples were amplified and corrected together, so both groups would have been affected equally by any skew.

CDR1 is given as GTSNPN and CDR2 as SVGIG, both from the germline V gene (reference sequence). The CDR3 runs 14 amino acids, cysteine and phenylalanine included. CDR3 DNA only is kept here, 42 bases in frame from base 1. A distance of 11 bases separates the germline ends of V and J, which lose 2 bases and 3 bases respectively. From each donor, a single peripheral blood sample of about 100 mL on average was drawn into heparinised tubes. Naive, central memory, regulatory and stem cell-like memory CD4+ T cells were sorted on a BD FACSAria II using a panel including CD45RO, CCR7, CD25, CD127, CD95 and CD27. A purity above 98% was achieved for all sorted populations. Right away, PBMCs were isolated by Lymphoprep density gradient centrifugation and were stained directly, with no culture step. To minimize batch effects, samples were stained and sorted in pairs, one healthy donor with one patient per experiment.

Concerning this clone: Its specific antigen is unknown. One base away there is no much larger clone; base qualities are not given.

All of the isolated RNA was reverse transcribed with the High Capacity cDNA Reverse Transcription Kit, so expressed TCRB transcripts were sequenced. Naive, central memory and regulatory T cell samples underwent deep immunoSEQ sequencing, averaging around 3.7 million total reads per sample. Sorted cells were lysed in RLT buffer, and RNA was extracted using DNase-treated RNeasy Micro or Mini kits according to cell number. To prevent cross-contamination, every cell subset was processed on its own, while patient and healthy donor samples were processed together. TCRB sequences were amplified from cDNA with the immunoSEQ multiplex PCR, producing 87-bp fragments spanning the CDR3 region. Amplicons were sequenced on the Illumina HiSeq platform. The paper's processing steps were these. PCR bias was computationally corrected using synthetic template baselines, reads within Hamming distance 2 were collapsed, and singletons that could not be merged were discarded. Reads were aligned against IMGT to assign V, D and J genes, CDR3 length and insertions or deletions at six rearrangement sites. Within each subset, clonotype counts were normalized to the number of sorted cells before true diversity and Gini coefficients were calculated with the tcR R package. The overlap coefficient, calculated on TCRB nucleotide sequences, was used to measure repertoire sharing. As a proxy for the pre-selection repertoire, out-of-frame TCRB sequences from naive cells were analyzed. TCRdb holds this immuneACCESS table with in-frame rearrangements only. Some clones are missing; in checked studies, unresolved V genes explain under half, and the rest has no known cause. The V and J calls and clone size were taken over from that table, and D and trimming were inferred from the DNA. The sample table holds hundreds of thousands of clones, of which roughly 13% were seen once. Together, the top ten hold less than 0.025% of the sample.

The sequence links TRBV30 to TRBJ1-5; TRBD1 is possibly the D segment (6 matching bases). This clonotype originated in a man aged 18 to 30 with type 1 diabetes. Sequencing was done on a sample of naive CD4+ T cells from blood. The cell subset or site label on this specimen signifies: true naive CD4+ T cells. The nucleotide sequence reads as follows: TGTGCCTGGAGTACGGACAGCATCAATCAGCCCCAGCATTTT. Translation gives CAWSTDSINQPQHF.